This TCR beta chain was sequenced in a study of PD-1 blockade in classical Hodgkin lymphoma. Time point of the sample: cycle 4 day 1 (C4D1), after 6 weeks of nivolumab. Relapse was seen in all patients after autologous stem cell transplantation, and brentuximab vedotin exposure was variable. Produced via immunoSEQ multiplex PCR; TCRdb's table is partial and in-frame only. The sample contains around 92,000 clones, 75% to 85% of which appear only once. The specimen comprised peripheral blood mononuclear cells (PBMCs), sampled before the fourth cycle of nivolumab. The receptor was derived from a human donor with classical Hodgkin lymphoma.

This CDR3 is CATSRVGGLNNEQFF. CDR3 DNA sequence: TGTGCCACCAGCAGAGTGGGGGGTTTGAACAATGAGCAGTTCTTC. This chain joins TRBV15 and TRBJ2-1; D is possibly TRBD2 (6 bases). Trimming removed 1 base from V and 5 bases from J, with 12 bases in between. This CDR3 region has 15 residues. Per germline, CDR1 LNHNV and CDR2 YYDKDF (reference sequence).